This T cell receptor beta chain was retrieved from a study of T cells in Graves' hyperthyroidism and ophthalmopathy. At the level of the study: Peripheral blood was drawn at first diagnosis, prior to all treatment.

Not enrolled were patients with uncontrolled infection, other autoimmune disease, pregnancy or lactation. The germline V gene has CDR1 MNHEY and CDR2 SVGEGT. V shed 10 bases and J shed 0 bases, with 10 bases lying between them. The length of the CDR3 is 13 residues. This clonotype was recorded at least ten times. The antigen is undetermined. TCR beta CDR3 sequences were amplified from RNA transcripts. TCR CDR3 regions were first amplified by RT-PCR with HTBI primers. TCRdb called the multiplex PCR reads again in MiXCR, with one record for every CDR3 protein. This sample has hundreds of thousands of distinct CDR3 sequences, with around 22% found just once. The study, taken as a whole, reports: The majority of expanded thyroid clonotypes above 0.001 also appeared in blood.

The TCR originated in a woman in her twenties or thirties with Graves' ophthalmopathy. The specimen sequenced was blood. The chain uses TRBV6-2 or TRBV6-3 and TRBJ1-5; D remains ambiguous. The CDR3 protein is CATTQVSNQPQHF. The CDR3 DNA reads as TGTGCCACCACCCAAGTTAGCAATCAGCCCCAGCATTTT.